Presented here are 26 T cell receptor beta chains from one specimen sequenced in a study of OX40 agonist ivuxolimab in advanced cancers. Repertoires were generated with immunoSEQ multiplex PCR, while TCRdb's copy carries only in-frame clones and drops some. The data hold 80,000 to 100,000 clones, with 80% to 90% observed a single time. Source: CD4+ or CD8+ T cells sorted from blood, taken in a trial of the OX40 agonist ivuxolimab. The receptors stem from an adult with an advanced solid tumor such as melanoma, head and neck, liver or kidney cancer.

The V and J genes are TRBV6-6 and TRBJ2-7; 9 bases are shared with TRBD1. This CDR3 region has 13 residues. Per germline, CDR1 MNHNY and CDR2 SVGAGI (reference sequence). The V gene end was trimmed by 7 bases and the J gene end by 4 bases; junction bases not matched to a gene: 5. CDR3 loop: CASMDRGAYEQYF. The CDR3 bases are TGTGCCAGCATGGACAGGGGCGCATACGAGCAGTACTTC.

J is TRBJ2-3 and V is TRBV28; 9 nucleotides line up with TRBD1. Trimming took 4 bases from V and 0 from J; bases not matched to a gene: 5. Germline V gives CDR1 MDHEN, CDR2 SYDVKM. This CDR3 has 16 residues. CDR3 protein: CASSSPGQGSTDTQYF. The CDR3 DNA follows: TGTGCCAGCAGTTCCCCGGGACAGGGAAGCACAGATACGCAGTATTTT.

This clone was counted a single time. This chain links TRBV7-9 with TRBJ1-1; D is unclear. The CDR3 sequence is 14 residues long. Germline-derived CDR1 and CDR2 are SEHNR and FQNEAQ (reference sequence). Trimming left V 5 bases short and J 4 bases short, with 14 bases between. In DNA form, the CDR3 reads TGTGCCAGCAGCCCCCCCCGAGCGAGCACTGAAGCTTTCTTT. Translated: CASSPPRASTEAFF.

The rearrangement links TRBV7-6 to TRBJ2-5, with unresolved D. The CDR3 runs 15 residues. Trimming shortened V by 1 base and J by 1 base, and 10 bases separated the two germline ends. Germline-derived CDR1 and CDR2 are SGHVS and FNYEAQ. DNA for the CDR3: TGTGCCAGCAGCTTAGGACGGATACTCCAAGAGACCCAGTACTTC. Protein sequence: CASSLGRILQETQYF.

For the CDR3, the DNA is TGTGCCTGGAGTGCGCTTGGGTGGAATTCACCCCTCCACTTT. This codes for CAWSALGWNSPLHF. V is TRBV30 and J is TRBJ1-6, with D hard to call. Looked up from germline, CDR1 is GTSNPN and CDR2 is SVGIG (reference sequence). This CDR3 is built from 14 residues. V was cut by 1 base and J by 7 bases, with 11 bases left in between.

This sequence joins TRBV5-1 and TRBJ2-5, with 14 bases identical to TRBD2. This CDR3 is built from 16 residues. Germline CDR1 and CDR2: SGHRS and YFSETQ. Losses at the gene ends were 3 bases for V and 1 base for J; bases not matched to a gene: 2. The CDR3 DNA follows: TGCGCCAGCAGCTGGGGACTAGCGGGGGCCCAAGAGACCCAGTACTTC. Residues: CASSWGLAGAQETQYF.

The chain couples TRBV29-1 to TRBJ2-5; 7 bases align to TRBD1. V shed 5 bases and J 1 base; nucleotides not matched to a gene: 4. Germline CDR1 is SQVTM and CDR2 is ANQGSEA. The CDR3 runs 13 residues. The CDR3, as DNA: TGCAGCGTTACGGCAGGGGGCCAAGAGACCCAGTACTTC. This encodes CSVTAGGQETQYF.

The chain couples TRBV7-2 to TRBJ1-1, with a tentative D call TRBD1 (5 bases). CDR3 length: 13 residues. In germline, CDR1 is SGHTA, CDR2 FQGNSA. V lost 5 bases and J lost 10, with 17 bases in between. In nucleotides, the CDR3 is TGTGCCAGCAGCCCCCTGGGGGTAGGGAGAGCTTTCTTT. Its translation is CASSPLGVGRAFF.

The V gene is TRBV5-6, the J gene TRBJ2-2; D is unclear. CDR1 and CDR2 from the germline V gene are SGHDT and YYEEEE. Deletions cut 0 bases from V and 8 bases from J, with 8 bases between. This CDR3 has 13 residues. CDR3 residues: CASSLGSPGELFF. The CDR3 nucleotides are TGTGCCAGCAGCTTGGGGTCCCCTGGGGAGCTGTTTTTT. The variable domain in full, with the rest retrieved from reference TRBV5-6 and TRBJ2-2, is DAGVTQSPTHLIKTRGQQVTLRCSPKSGHDTVSWYQQALGQGPQFIFQYYEEEERQRGNFPDRFSGHQFPNYSSELNVNALLLGDSALYLCASSLGSPGELFFGEGSRLTVL.

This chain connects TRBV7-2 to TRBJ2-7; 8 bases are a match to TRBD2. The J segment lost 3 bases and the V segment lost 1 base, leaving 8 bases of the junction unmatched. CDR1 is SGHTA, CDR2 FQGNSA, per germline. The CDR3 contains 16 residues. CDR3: CASSLVSAGGNYEQYF. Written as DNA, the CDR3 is TGTGCCAGCAGCTTAGTTTCGGCGGGGGGCAACTACGAGCAGTACTTC. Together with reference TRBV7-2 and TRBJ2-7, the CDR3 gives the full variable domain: GAGVSQSPSNKVTEKGKDVELRCDPISGHTALYWYRQSLGQGLEFLIYFQGNSAPDKSGLPSDRFSAERTGGSVSTLTIQRTQQEDSAVYLCASSLVSAGGNYEQYFGPGTRLTVT.

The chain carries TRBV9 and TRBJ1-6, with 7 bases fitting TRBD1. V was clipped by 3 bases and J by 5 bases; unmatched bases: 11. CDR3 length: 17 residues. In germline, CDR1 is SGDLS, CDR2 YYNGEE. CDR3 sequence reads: CASSATPTGTNNSPLHF. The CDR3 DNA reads TGTGCCAGCAGCGCCACACCGACAGGGACAAATAATTCACCCCTCCACTTT.

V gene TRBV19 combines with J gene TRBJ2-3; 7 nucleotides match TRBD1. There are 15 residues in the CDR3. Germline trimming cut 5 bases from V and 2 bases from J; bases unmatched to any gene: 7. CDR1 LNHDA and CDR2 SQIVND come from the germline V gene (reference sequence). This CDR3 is CASSSGQAPTDTQYF. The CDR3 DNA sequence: TGTGCCAGTAGTTCCGGACAGGCCCCCACAGATACGCAGTATTTT.

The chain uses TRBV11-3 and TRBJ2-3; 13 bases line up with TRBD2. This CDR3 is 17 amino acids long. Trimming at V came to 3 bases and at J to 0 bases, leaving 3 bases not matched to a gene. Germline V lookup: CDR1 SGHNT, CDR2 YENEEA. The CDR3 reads CASSFGTSGASTDTQYF. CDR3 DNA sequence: TGTGCCAGCAGCTTCGGGACTAGCGGGGCTAGCACAGATACGCAGTATTTT.

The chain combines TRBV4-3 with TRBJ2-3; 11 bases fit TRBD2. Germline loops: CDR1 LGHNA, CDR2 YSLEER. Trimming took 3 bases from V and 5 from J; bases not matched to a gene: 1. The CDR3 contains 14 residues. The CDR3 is CASSHTSGGDTQYF. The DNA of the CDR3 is TGCGCCAGCAGCCACACTAGCGGGGGAGATACGCAGTATTTT.

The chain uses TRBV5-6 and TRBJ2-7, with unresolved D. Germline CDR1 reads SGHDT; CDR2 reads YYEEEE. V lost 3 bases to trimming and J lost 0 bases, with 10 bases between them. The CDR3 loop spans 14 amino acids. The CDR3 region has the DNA TGTGCCAGCAGCTCTAAAGGCCTCTCCTACGAGCAGTACTTC. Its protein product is CASSSKGLSYEQYF.

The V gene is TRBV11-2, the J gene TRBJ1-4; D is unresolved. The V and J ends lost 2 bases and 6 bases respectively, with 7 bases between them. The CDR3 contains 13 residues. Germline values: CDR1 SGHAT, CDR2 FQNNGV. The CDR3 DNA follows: TGTGCCAGCAGCTTAAGCATGTATGAAAAACTGTTTTTT. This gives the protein CASSLSMYEKLFF.

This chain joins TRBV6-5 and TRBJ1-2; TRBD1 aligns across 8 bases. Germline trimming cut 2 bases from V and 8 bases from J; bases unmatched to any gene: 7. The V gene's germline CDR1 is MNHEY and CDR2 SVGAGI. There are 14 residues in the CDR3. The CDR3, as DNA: TGTGCCAGCAGTTACGGACAGGGCGGGGGAGGCTACACCTTC. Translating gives CASSYGQGGGGYTF.

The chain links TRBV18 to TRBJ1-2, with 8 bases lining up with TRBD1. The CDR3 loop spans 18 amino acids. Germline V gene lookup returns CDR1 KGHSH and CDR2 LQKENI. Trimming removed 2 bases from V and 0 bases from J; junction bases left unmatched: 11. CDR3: CASSPSQNRGYSNYGYTF. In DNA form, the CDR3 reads TGTGCCAGCTCACCATCACAGAACAGGGGGTATTCTAACTATGGCTACACCTTC.

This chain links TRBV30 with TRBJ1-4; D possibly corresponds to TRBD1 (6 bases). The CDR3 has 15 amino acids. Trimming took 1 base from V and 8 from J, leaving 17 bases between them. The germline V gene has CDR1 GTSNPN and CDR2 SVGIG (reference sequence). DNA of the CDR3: TGTGCCTGGAGTGCCCCACAGGGTTTAAACGAAAAACTGTTTTTT. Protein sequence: CAWSAPQGLNEKLFF.

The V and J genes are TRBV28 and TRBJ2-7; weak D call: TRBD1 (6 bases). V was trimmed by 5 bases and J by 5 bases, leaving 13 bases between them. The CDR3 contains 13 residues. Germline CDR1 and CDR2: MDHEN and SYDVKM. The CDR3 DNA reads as TGTGCCAGCAGTCCAACAGGGAGTCACGAGCAGTACTTC. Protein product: CASSPTGSHEQYF.

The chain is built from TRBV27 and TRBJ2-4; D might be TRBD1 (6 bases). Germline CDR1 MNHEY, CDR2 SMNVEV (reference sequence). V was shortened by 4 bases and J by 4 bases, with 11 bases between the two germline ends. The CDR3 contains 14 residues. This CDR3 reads CASSSPGQKNIQYF. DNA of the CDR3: TGTGCCAGCAGTTCCCCGGGACAAAAAAACATTCAGTACTTC.

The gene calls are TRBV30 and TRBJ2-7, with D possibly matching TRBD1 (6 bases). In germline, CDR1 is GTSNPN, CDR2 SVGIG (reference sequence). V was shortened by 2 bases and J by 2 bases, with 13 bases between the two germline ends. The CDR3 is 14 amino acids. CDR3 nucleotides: TGTGCCTGGAGTCCAGGGGCCGTTCCCTACGAGCAGTACTTC. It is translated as CAWSPGAVPYEQYF.

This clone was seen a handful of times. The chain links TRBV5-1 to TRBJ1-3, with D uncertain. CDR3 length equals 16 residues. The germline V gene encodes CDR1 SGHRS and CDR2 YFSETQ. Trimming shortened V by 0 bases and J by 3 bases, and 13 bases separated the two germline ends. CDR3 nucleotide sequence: TGCGCCAGCAGCTTGGCCCCAGGAGGCGATGGAAACACCATATATTTT. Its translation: CASSLAPGGDGNTIYF.

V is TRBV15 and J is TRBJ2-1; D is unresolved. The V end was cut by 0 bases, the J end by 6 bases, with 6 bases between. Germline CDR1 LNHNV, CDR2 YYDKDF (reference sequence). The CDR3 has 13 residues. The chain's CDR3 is CATSRDYSNEQFF. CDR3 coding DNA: TGTGCCACCAGCAGAGATTATAGCAATGAGCAGTTCTTC.

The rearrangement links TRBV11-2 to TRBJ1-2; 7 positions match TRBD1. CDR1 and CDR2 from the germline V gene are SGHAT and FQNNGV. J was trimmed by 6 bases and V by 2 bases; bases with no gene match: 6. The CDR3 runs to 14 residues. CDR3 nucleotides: TGTGCCAGCAGCTTACTACAGGGGATGGATGGCTACACCTTC. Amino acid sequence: CASSLLQGMDGYTF. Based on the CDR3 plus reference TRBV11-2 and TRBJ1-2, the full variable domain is EAGVAQSPRYKIIEKRQSVAFWCNPISGHATLYWYQQILGQGPKLLIQFQNNGVVDDSQLPKDRFSAERLKGVDSTLKIQPAKLEDSAVYLCASSLLQGMDGYTFGSGTRLTVV.

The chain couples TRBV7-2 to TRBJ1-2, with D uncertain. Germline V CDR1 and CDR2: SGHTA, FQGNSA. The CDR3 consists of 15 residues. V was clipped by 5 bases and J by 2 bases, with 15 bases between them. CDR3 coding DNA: TGTGCCAGCAGCCTTGCCGTTGGCGGAAACTATGGCTACACCTTC. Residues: CASSLAVGGNYGYTF. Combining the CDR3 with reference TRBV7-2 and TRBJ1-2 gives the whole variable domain GAGVSQSPSNKVTEKGKDVELRCDPISGHTALYWYRQSLGQGLEFLIYFQGNSAPDKSGLPSDRFSAERTGGSVSTLTIQRTQQEDSAVYLCASSLAVGGNYGYTFGSGTRLTVV.